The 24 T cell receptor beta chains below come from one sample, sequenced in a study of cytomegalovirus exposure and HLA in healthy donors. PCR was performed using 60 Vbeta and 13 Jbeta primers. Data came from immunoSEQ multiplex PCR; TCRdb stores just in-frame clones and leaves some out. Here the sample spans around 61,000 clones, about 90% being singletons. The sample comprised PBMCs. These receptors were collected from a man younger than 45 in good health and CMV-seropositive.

CDR3 sequence: CASSVVRTKAETQYF. The CDR3 DNA sequence: TGTGCCAGCAGCGTAGTGAGGACTAAGGCGGAGACCCAGTACTTC. The chain uses TRBV9 and TRBJ2-5; TRBD2 might be the D (6 bases). Germline lookup yields CDR1 SGDLS and CDR2 YYNGEE. CDR3 length: 15 amino acids. V dropped 0 bases and J dropped 5 bases, with 14 bases sitting between them.

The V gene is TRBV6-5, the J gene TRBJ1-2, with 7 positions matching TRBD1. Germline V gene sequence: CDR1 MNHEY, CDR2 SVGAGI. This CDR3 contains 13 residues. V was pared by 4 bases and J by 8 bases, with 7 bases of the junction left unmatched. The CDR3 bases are TGTGCCAGCAGTTCGACAGGGCGGCAGGGCTACACCTTC. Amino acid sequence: CASSSTGRQGYTF.

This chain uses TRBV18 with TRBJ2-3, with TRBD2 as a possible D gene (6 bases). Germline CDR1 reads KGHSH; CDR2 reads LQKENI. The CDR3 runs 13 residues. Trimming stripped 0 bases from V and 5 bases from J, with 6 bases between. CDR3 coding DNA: TGTGCCAGCTCACCACCGGGGGGAGATACGCAGTATTTT. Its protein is CASSPPGGDTQYF.

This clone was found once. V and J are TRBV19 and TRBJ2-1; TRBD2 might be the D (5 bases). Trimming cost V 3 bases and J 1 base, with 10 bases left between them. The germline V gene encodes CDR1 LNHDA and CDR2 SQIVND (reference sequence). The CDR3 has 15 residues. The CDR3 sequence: CASSMGSDSYNEQFF. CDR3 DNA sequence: TGTGCCAGTAGTATGGGTAGCGATTCCTACAATGAGCAGTTCTTC.

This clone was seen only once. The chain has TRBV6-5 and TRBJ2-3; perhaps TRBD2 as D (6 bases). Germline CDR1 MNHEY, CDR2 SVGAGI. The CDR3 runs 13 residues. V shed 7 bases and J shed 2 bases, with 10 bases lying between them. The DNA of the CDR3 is TGTGCCAGCAAGGAGGGATCCACAGATACGCAGTATTTT. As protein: CASKEGSTDTQYF.

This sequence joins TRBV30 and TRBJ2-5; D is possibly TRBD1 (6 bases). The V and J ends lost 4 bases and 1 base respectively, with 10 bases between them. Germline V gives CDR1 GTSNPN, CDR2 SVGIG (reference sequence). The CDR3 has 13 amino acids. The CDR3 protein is CAWNDRPQETQYF. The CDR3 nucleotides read TGTGCCTGGAATGACAGGCCCCAAGAGACCCAGTACTTC.

The CDR3 DNA follows: TGTGCCAGTAGTAGAACCAATGAGCTGAACAATGAGCAGTTCTTC. This translates into CASSRTNELNNEQFF. The chain employs TRBV19 and TRBJ2-1; D gene unclear. The CDR3 totals 15 residues. V lost 4 bases, J lost 5 bases, and 15 bases lay in between. CDR1 is LNHDA and CDR2 is SQIVND in the germline V gene (reference sequence).

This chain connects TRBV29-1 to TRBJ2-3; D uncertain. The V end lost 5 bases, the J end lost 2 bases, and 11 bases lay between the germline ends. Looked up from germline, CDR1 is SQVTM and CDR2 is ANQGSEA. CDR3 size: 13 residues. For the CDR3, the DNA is TGCAGCGTTTTCCCGAGACTCACAGATACGCAGTATTTT. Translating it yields CSVFPRLTDTQYF.

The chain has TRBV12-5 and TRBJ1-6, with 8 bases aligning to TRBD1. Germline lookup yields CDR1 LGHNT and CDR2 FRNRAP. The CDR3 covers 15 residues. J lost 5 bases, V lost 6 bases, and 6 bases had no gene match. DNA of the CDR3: TGTGCTAGTGGCCCCGGACAGGGTGATAATTCACCCCTCCACTTT. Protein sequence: CASGPGQGDNSPLHF.

In DNA, the CDR3 is TGTGCCAGCAGCTTAGCAAGCGGGTGGTCGGGGGAGCAGTTCTTC. Translation: CASSLASGWSGEQFF. V and J are TRBV7-2 and TRBJ2-1; D perhaps matches TRBD2 (6 bases). Trimming removed 0 bases from V and 10 bases from J, with 16 bases in between. Germline CDR1 and CDR2: SGHTA and FQGNSA. The CDR3 extends over 15 amino acids. The full variable domain, its missing parts supplied by reference TRBV7-2 and TRBJ2-1, is GAGVSQSPSNKVTEKGKDVELRCDPISGHTALYWYRQSLGQGLEFLIYFQGNSAPDKSGLPSDRFSAERTGGSVSTLTIQRTQQEDSAVYLCASSLASGWSGEQFFGPGTRLTVL.

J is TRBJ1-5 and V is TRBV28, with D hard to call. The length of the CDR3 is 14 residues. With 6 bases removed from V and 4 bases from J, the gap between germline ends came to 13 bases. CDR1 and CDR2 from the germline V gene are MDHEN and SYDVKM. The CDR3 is CASSPPRGNQPQHF. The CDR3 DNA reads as TGTGCCAGCAGCCCCCCTCGGGGAAATCAGCCCCAGCATTTT.

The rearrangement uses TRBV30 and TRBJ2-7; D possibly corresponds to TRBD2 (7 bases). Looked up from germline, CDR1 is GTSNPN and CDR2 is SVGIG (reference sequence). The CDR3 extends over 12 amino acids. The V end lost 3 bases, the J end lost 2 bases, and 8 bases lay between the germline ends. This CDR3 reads CAWRGGAYEQYF. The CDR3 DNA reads TGTGCCTGGAGAGGGGGGGCCTACGAGCAGTACTTC.

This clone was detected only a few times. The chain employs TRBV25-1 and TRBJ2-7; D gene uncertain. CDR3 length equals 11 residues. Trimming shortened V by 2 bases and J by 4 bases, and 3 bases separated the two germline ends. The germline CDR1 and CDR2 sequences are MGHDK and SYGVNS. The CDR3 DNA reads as TGTGCCAGCAGTGAACAGTACGAGCAGTACTTC. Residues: CASSEQYEQYF.

The DNA for the CDR3 is TGTGCCTGGAGTGTACGACTAGCGGGAGGAGTCAATGAGCAGTTCTTC. It translates to CAWSVRLAGGVNEQFF. This chain connects TRBV30 to TRBJ2-1; TRBD2 matches at 13 bases. Losses at the gene ends were 0 bases for V and 6 bases for J; bases not matched to a gene: 5. Germline CDR1 GTSNPN, CDR2 SVGIG (reference sequence). This CDR3 contains 16 residues. The full variable domain, its missing parts supplied by reference TRBV30 and TRBJ2-1, is SQTIHQWPATLVQPVGSPLSLECTVEGTSNPNLYWYRQAAGRGLQLLFYSVGIGQISSEVPQNLSASRPQDRQFILSSKKLLLSDSGFYLCAWSVRLAGGVNEQFFGPGTRLTVL.

The DNA of the CDR3 is TGTGCCAGCAGATCCACCACGACTCTTGAAGCTTTCTTT. Residues: CASRSTTTLEAFF. The V gene is TRBV28, the J gene TRBJ1-1; D gene unclear. CDR3 length: 13 amino acids. Germline-derived CDR1 and CDR2 are MDHEN and SYDVKM. The V end was cut by 6 bases, the J end by 7 bases, with 15 bases between.

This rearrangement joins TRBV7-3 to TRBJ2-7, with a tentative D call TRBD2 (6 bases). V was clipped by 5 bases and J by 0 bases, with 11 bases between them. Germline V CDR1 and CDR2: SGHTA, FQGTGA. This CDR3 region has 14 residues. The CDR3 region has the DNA TGTGCCAGCAGCCCGGGACTCCTCTCCTACGAGCAGTACTTC. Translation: CASSPGLLSYEQYF.

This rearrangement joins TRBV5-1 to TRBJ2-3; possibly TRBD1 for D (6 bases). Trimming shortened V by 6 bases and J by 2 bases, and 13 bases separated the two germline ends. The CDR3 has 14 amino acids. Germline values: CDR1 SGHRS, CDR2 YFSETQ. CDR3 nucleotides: TGCGCCAGCAATTACGGACAGTTCACAGATACGCAGTATTTT. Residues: CASNYGQFTDTQYF.

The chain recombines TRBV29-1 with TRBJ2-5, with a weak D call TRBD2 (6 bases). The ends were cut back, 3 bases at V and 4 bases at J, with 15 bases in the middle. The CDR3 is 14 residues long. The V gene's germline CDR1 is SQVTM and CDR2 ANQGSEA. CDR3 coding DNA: TGCAGCGTTGACCCCGACCAGGGAGGAGAGACCCAGTACTTC. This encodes CSVDPDQGGETQYF. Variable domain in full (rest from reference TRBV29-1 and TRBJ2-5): SAVISQKPSRDICQRGTSLTIQCQVDSQVTMMFWYRQQPGQSLTLIATANQGSEATYESGFVIDKFPISRPNLTFSTLTVSNMSPEDSSIYLCSVDPDQGGETQYFGPGTRLLVL.

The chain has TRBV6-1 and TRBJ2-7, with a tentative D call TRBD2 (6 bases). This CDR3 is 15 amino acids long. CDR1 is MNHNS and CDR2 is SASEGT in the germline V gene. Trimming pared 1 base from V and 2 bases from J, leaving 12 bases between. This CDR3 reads CASSEEQSGAYEQYF. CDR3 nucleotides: TGTGCCAGCAGTGAAGAACAGTCGGGGGCCTACGAGCAGTACTTC.

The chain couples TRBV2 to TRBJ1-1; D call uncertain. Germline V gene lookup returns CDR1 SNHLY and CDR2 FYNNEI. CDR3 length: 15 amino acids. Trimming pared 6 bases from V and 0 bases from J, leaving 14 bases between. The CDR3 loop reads CASRGGVRVNTEAFF. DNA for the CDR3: TGTGCCAGCAGGGGAGGTGTTAGAGTGAACACTGAAGCTTTCTTT.

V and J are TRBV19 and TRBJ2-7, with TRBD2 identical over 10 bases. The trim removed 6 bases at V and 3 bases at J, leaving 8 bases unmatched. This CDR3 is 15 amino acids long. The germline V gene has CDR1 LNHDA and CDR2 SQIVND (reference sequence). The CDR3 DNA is TGTGCCAGTAGCCAGGAAGGGACTAGCGTCTACGAGCAGTACTTC. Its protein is CASSQEGTSVYEQYF.

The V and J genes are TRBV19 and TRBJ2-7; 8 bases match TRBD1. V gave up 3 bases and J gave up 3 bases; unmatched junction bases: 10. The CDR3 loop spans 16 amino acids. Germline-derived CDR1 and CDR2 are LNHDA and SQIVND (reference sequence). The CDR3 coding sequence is TGTGCCAGTAGTATCGGTAGGACAGGGTCCTTCTACGAGCAGTACTTC. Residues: CASSIGRTGSFYEQYF.

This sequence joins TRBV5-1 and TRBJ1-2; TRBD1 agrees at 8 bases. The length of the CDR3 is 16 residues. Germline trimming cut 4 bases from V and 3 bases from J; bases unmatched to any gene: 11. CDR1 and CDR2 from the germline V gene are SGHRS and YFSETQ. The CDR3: CASSRSLTGGDYGYTF. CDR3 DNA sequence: TGCGCCAGCAGCAGAAGCCTAACAGGGGGTGACTATGGCTACACCTTC.

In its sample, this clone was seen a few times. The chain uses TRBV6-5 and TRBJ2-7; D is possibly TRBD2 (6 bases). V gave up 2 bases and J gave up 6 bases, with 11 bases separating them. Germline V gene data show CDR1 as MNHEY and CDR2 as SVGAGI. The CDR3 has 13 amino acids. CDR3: CASSYPGGSEQYF. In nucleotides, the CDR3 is TGTGCCAGCAGTTACCCCGGGGGATCCGAGCAGTACTTC.